A selection of T cell receptor beta chains follows, all from one sample in a study of T cells after yellow fever vaccination. Each CDR3 protein gets one entry after TCRdb re-called the 5' RACE reads with MiXCR. Of 450,000 to 600,000 distinct CDR3 sequences in the sample, 17% were seen once. The material sequenced was PBMCs, taken 5 days after the first yellow fever vaccination. These receptors came from a man in his late teens or twenties who received the YFV17D yellow fever vaccine. CDR3s include the opening cysteine and the closing phenylalanine or tryptophan. A D gene is named only where the DNA matches it firmly. Clone size is stated in some rows and not others, as once, few, many or a class when expanded.

size	D	V	J	CDR3	DNA
NA	NA	TRBV30	TRBJ2-6	CAKGSSGANVLTF	TGTGCGAAAGGGAGCTCTGGGGCCAACGTCCTGACTTTC
few	NA	TRBV12-3/TRBV12-4	TRBJ1-2	CASSAVNYGYTF	TGTGCCAGCAGCGCGGTAAACTATGGCTACACCTTC
few	TRBD1	TRBV16	TRBJ1-5	CASSQTTGGRQPQHF	TGTGCCAGCAGCCAGACCACAGGGGGCAGACAGCCCCAGCATTTT
NA	NA	TRBV7-6	TRBJ2-5	CASSLKRNFQETQYF	TGTGCCAGCAGCTTAAAGCGGAACTTCCAAGAGACCCAGTACTTC
NA	NA	TRBV5-6	TRBJ1-5	CASSYGPSNQPQHF	TGTGCCAGCAGCTACGGACCGAGCAATCAGCCCCAGCATTTT
NA	NA	TRBV18	TRBJ1-1	CASSPLEQNTEAFF	TGTGCCAGCTCACCACTGGAGCAGAACACTGAAGCTTTCTTT
NA	NA	TRBV7-2	TRBJ2-2	CASSRPERNTGELFF	TGTGCCAGCAGCCGACCCGAAAGGAACACCGGGGAGCTGTTTTTT
NA	NA	TRBV6-1	TRBJ2-4	CASRRRDSKNIQYF	TGTGCCAGCAGACGCAGGGATTCCAAAAACATTCAGTACTTC
few	NA	TRBV3-1	TRBJ2-1	CASSQQRRSEQFF	TGTGCCAGCAGCCAACAGCGAAGGAGCGAGCAGTTCTTC
NA	NA	TRBV7-9	TRBJ1-4	CASSFSLGPFSEKLFF	TGTGCCAGCAGCTTTTCCTTGGGGCCGTTTTCTGAAAAACTGTTTTTT
many	TRBD2	TRBV10-3	TRBJ2-7	CAISAGTSGLGEQYF	TGTGCCATCAGTGCCGGGACTAGCGGACTGGGGGAGCAGTACTTC
NA	NA	TRBV3-1	TRBJ1-1	CASSEIRGDEAFF	TGTGCCAGCAGCGAAATACGAGGGGATGAAGCTTTCTTT
few	NA	TRBV4-1	TRBJ1-4	CASSQDHGQKLFF	TGCGCCAGCAGCCAAGATCATGGGCAAAAACTGTTTTTT
many	NA	TRBV30	TRBJ1-6	CAWGRSSYNSPLHF	TGTGCCTGGGGGAGGAGCTCCTATAATTCACCCCTCCACTTT
few	NA	TRBV4-1	TRBJ2-3	CASSQPRDGDTDTQYF	TGCGCCAGCAGCCAACCCCGGGACGGCGACACAGATACGCAGTATTTT
few	NA	TRBV7-2	TRBJ2-3	CASSSQTAGPTDTQYF	TGTGCCAGCAGTTCCCAAACAGCGGGTCCCACAGATACGCAGTATTTT
NA	NA	TRBV12-3/TRBV12-4	TRBJ2-3	CASSFGGQGDTQYF	TGTGCCAGCAGTTTCGGTGGCCAAGGCGATACGCAGTATTTT
NA	NA	TRBV18	TRBJ2-5	CASSPKRRGQETQYF	TGTGCCAGCTCACCAAAGAGAAGGGGGCAAGAGACCCAGTACTTC
NA	NA	TRBV5-6	TRBJ2-1	CASSIGTAGHNEQFF	TGTGCCAGCAGTATCGGGACCGCCGGCCACAATGAGCAGTTCTTC
NA	NA	TRBV12-3/TRBV12-4	TRBJ2-7	CASSFGTASYEQYF	TGTGCCAGCAGTTTTGGGACGGCCTCCTACGAGCAGTACTTC
NA	NA	TRBV5-1	TRBJ2-7	CASSLGFFSSYEQYF	TGCGCCAGCAGCTTGGGGTTTTTCAGTTCCTACGAGCAGTACTTC
few	TRBD2	TRBV20-1	TRBJ2-3	CSARERGLGSSPRDTQYF	TGCAGTGCTAGAGAGCGGGGGTTAGGGTCATCGCCCCGAGATACGCAGTATTTT
few	NA	TRBV4-1	TRBJ2-7	CASSAPGQKSYEQYF	TGCGCCAGCAGCGCACCGGGACAAAAATCCTACGAGCAGTACTTC
NA	NA	TRBV7-3	TRBJ1-2	CASSSTSHGGYTF	TGTGCCAGCAGCTCCACTTCTCACGGGGGCTACACCTTC
NA	NA	TRBV6-5	TRBJ2-5	CASSYAYRDIETQYF	TGTGCCAGCAGTTACGCCTACAGGGATATAGAGACCCAGTACTTC
few	NA	TRBV7-9	TRBJ1-2	CASSLGTASGYTF	TGTGCCAGCAGCTTAGGGACAGCCTCAGGCTACACCTTC
few	TRBD2	TRBV27	TRBJ2-1	CASSTYGTQTSGGATQFF	TGTGCCAGCAGCACCTACGGGACGCAGACTAGCGGGGGGGCCACGCAGTTCTTC
NA	NA	TRBV7-7	TRBJ2-3	CASSSGASGTQYF	TGTGCTAGCAGTTCCGGTGCTTCCGGTACGCAGTATTTT
many	NA	TRBV18	TRBJ1-3	CASSPTGFGNTIYF	TGTGCCAGCTCACCAACGGGATTTGGAAACACCATATATTTT
NA	TRBD1	TRBV5-4	TRBJ1-1	CASSLVGTVMNTEAFF	TGTGCCAGCAGCTTGGTGGGGACAGTCATGAACACTGAAGCTTTCTTT
NA	TRBD1	TRBV7-8	TRBJ1-1	CASSHRGGTGGYTEAFF	TGTGCCAGCAGCCACCGTGGAGGGACAGGGGGGTACACTGAAGCTTTCTTT
NA	NA	TRBV20-1	TRBJ2-5	CSARPREETQYF	TGCAGTGCTAGGCCCAGGGAAGAGACCCAGTACTTC
many	TRBD1	TRBV11-2	TRBJ2-2	CASSPTGFTGELFF	TGTGCCAGCAGCCCGACAGGGTTCACCGGGGAGCTGTTTTTT
NA	NA	TRBV4-1	TRBJ1-2	CASSLAGTSYGYTF	TGCGCCAGCAGCCTGGCAGGGACTAGCTATGGCTACACCTTC
many	NA	TRBV3-1	TRBJ2-3	CASSRPPSTDTQYF	TGTGCCAGCAGCCGCCCGCCTAGCACAGATACGCAGTATTTT
many	TRBD1	TRBV7-7	TRBJ2-1	CASSLGQGDEQFF	TGCGCCAGCAGCTTGGGACAGGGTGATGAGCAGTTCTTC
NA	NA	TRBV18	TRBJ1-1	CASSPYRTNTEAFF	TGTGCCAGCTCACCCTACAGGACTAACACTGAAGCTTTCTTT
few	NA	TRBV14	TRBJ2-7	CASSQAALGYEQYF	TGTGCCAGCAGCCAAGCGGCCTTGGGCTACGAGCAGTACTTC
many	NA	TRBV10-3	TRBJ2-5	CAISRDIGTQTQYF	TGTGCCATCAGCAGAGATATAGGAACTCAGACCCAGTACTTC
NA	NA	TRBV14	TRBJ2-3	CASSRTYTQYF	TGTGCCAGCAGCCGGACCTATACGCAGTATTTT
NA	NA	TRBV12-3/TRBV12-4	TRBJ2-3	CASSPFQHTQYF	TGTGCCAGCAGTCCCTTCCAACATACGCAGTATTTT
NA	TRBD1	TRBV9	TRBJ1-4	CASSATHDRGVNEKLFF	TGTGCCAGCAGCGCCACCCACGACAGGGGAGTTAATGAAAAACTGTTTTTT
few	TRBD1	TRBV20-1	TRBJ1-4	CSARSPGQGNEKLFF	TGCAGTGCTAGATCCCCGGGACAGGGGAATGAAAAACTGTTTTTT
NA	NA	TRBV7-3	TRBJ1-5	CASSLSLRGQPQHF	TGTGCCAGCAGCTTATCCCTCCGGGGGCAGCCCCAGCATTTT
NA	TRBD2	TRBV27	TRBJ2-6	CASSFHPGGTGISGANVLTF	TGTGCCAGCAGTTTCCACCCGGGGGGGACGGGGATCTCTGGGGCCAACGTCCTGACTTTC
many	NA	TRBV9	TRBJ1-3	CASGLRNTIYF	TGTGCCAGCGGGTTGCGAAACACCATATATTTT